The clone carrying this TCR beta chain was picked up a small number of times. What it recognizes is unknown. Researchers sequenced unsorted PBMC DNA using ten immunoSEQ deep assay plates. Assay used: immunoSEQ multiplex PCR; TCRdb lists only in-frame clones, some missing. Of 450,000 to 500,000 clones listed, around 73% are singletons. The sample comes from a study of shared clonotypes between healthy human individuals. Germline V gene sequence: CDR1 MNHNS, CDR2 SASEGT. The ends were cut back, 2 bases at V and 3 bases at J, with 5 bases in the middle. This CDR3 has 12 residues. The study's findings and limits: Sampling covered blood only; tissue repertoires likely differ.

Sequencing was done on a sample of PBMCs. This TCR came from a woman between 40 and 55 years old in good health. Some clones in this sample may be carry-over from other donors' samples. The chain couples TRBV6-1 to TRBJ2-7; D uncertain. CDR3 protein: CASSEHGYEQYF. In DNA, the CDR3 is TGTGCCAGCAGTGAACACGGCTACGAGCAGTACTTC.